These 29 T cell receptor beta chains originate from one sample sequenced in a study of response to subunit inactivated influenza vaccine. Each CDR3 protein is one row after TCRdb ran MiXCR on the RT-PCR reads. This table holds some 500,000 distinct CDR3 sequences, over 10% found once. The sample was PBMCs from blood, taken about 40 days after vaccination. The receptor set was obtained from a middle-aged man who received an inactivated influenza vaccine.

In nucleotides, the CDR3 is TGTGCCAGCAGCTTCGTCCCCGAGCAGTACTTC. Protein sequence: CASSFVPEQYF. The V gene is TRBV7-9, the J gene TRBJ2-7, with D unresolved. In germline, CDR1 is SEHNR, CDR2 FQNEAQ (reference sequence). With 3 bases removed from V and 6 bases from J, the gap between germline ends came to 6 bases. CDR3 length: 11 amino acids.

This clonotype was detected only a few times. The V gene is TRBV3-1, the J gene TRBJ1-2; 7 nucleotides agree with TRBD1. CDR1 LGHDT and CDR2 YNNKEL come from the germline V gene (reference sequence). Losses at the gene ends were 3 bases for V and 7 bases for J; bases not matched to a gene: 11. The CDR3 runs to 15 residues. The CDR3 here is CASSHPFTGDRGYTF. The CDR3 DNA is TGTGCCAGCAGCCACCCCTTCACAGGGGACCGTGGCTACACCTTC.

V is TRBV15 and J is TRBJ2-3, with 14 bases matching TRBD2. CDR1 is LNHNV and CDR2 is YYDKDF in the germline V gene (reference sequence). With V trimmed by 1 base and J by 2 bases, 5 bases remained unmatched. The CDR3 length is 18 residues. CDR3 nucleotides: TGTGCCACCAGCAGAGGGACTAGCGGGAGGCTCATCACAGATACGCAGTATTTT. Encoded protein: CATSRGTSGRLITDTQYF.

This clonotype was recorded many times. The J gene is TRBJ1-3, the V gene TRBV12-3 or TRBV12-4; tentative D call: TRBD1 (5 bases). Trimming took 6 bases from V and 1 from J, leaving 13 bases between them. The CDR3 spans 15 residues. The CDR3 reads CASSQSQGSGNTIYF. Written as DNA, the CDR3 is TGTGCCAGCAGCCAATCCCAGGGTTCTGGAAACACCATATATTTT.

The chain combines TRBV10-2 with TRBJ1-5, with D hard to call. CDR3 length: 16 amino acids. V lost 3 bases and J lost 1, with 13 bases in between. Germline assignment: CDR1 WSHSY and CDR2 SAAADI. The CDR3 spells CASSDLFQKSNQPQHF. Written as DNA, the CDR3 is TGCGCCAGCAGTGATCTCTTCCAGAAAAGCAATCAGCCCCAGCATTTT.

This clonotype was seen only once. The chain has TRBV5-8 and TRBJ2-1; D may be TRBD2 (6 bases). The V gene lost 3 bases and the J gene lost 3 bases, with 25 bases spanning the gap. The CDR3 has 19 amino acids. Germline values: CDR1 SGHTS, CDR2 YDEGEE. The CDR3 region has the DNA TGTGCCAGCAGCTCGCAGGCCCTGGCGGGAAATAGAGACTACAATGAGCAGTTCTTC. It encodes CASSSQALAGNRDYNEQFF.

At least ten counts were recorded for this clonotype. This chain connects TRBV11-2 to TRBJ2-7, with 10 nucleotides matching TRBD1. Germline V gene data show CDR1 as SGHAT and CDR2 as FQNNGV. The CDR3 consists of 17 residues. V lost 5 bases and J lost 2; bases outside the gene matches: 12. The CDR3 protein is CASSPIYIGTGAYEQYF. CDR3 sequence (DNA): TGTGCCAGCAGCCCCATCTACATTGGGACAGGGGCCTACGAGCAGTACTTC.

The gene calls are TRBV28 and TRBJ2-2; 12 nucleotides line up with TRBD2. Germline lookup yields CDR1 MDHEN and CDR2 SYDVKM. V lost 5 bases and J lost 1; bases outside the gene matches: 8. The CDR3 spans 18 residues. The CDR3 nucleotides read TGTGCCAGCAGTCCAGGACTAGCGGGATCAGAGAACACCGGGGAGCTGTTTTTT. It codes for CASSPGLAGSENTGELFF.

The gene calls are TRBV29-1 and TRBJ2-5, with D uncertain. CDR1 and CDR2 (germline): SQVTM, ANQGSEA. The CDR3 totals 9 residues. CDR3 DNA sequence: TGCGGGGTCGGAGAGACCCAGTACTTC. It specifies CGVGETQYF.

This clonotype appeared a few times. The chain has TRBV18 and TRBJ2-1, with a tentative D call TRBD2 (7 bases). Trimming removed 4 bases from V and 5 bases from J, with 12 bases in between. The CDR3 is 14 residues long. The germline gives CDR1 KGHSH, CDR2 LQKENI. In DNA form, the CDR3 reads TGTGCCAGCTCACGGGCGGGGGCCGACAATGAGCAGTTCTTC. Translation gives CASSRAGADNEQFF.

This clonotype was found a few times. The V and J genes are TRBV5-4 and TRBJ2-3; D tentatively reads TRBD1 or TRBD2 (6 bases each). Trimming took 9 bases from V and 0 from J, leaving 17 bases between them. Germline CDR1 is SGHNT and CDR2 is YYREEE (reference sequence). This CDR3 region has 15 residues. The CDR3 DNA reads TGTGCCATTAGCGGAGGGGGGCCTAGCACAGATACGCAGTATTTT. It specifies CAISGGGPSTDTQYF.

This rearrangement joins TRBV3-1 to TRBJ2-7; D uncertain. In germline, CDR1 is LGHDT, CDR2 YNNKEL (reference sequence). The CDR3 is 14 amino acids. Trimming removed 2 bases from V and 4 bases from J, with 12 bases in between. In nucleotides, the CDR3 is TGTGCCAGCAGCCAAAGAAGGCAGCTTTACGAGCAGTACTTC. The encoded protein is CASSQRRQLYEQYF.

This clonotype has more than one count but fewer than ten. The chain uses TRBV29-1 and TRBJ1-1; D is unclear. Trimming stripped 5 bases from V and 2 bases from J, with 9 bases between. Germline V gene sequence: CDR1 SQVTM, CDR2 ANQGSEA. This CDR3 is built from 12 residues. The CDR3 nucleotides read TGCAGCGTTATGGTTTTCAACACTGAAGCTTTCTTT. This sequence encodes CSVMVFNTEAFF.

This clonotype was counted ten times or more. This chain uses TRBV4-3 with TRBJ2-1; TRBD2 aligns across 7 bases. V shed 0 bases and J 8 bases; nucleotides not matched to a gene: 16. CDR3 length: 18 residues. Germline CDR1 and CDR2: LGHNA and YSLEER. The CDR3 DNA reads TGCGCCAGCAGCCAAGATCCCCCGGGGGGAGGGGTCTGGTATGAGCAGTTCTTC. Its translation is CASSQDPPGGGVWYEQFF.

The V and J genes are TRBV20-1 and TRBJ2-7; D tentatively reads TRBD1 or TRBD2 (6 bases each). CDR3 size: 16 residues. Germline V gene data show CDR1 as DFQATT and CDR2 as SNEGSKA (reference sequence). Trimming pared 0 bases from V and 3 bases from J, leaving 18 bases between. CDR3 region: CSARDLYRDWGYEQYF. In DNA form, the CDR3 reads TGCAGTGCTAGAGATCTTTACAGGGACTGGGGCTACGAGCAGTACTTC.

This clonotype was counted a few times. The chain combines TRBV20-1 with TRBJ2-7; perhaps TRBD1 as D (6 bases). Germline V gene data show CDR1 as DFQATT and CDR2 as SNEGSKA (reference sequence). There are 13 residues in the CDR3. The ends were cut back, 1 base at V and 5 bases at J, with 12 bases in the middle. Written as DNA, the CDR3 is TGCAGTGCTAGAGTTTATCCAGGGGACGAGCAGTACTTC. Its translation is CSARVYPGDEQYF.

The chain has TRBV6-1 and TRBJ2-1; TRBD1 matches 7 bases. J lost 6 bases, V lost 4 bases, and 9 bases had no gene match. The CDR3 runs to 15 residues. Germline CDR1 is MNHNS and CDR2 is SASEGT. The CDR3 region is CASSGGQETPNEQFF. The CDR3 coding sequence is TGTGCCAGCAGTGGAGGACAGGAAACCCCCAATGAGCAGTTCTTC.

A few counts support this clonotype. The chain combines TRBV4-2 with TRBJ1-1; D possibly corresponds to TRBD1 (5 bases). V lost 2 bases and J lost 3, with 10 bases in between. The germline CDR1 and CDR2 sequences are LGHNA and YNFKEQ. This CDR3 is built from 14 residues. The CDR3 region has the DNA TGTGCCAGCAGCCAAAGAGGGGAGGACACTGAAGCTTTCTTT. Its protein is CASSQRGEDTEAFF.

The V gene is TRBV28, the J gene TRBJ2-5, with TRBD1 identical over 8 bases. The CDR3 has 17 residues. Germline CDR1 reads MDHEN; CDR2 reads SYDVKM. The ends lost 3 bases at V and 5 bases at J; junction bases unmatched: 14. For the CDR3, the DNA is TGTGCCAGCAGTTTGCTTAGGGACAGGCGCCCTTGGGAGACCCAGTACTTC. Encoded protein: CASSLLRDRRPWETQYF.

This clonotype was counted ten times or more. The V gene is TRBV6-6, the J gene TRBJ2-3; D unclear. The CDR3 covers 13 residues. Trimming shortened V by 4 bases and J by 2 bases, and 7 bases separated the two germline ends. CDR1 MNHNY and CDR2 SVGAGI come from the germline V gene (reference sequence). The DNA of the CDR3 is TGTGCCAGCAGTTTCCGTTACACAGATACGCAGTATTTT. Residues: CASSFRYTDTQYF.

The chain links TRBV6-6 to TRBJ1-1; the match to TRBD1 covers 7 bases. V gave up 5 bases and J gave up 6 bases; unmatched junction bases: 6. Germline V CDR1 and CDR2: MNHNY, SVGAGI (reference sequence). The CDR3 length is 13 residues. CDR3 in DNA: TGTGCCAGCAGTCAGGGGGGGGACGCTGAAGCTTTCTTT. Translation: CASSQGGDAEAFF.

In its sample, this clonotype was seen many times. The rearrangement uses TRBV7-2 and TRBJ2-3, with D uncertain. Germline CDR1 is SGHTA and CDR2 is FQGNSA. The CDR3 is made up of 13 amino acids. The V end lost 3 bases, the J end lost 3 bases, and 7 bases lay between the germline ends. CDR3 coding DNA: TGTGCCAGCAGCTTTTTCCCAACAGATACGCAGTATTTT. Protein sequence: CASSFFPTDTQYF.

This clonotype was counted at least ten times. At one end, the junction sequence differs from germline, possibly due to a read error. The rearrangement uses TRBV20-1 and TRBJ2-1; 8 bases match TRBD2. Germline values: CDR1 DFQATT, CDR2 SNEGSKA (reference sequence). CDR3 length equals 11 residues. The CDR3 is CSASFAGGRKF. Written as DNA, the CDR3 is TGCAGTGCTAGTTTTGCGGGAGGACGAAAATTC.

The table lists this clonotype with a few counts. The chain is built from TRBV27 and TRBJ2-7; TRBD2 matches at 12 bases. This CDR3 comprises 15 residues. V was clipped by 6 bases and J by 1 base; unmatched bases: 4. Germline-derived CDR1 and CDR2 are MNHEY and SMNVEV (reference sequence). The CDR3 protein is CASRLGLAGSYEQYF. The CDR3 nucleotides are TGTGCCAGCAGGCTGGGACTAGCGGGTTCCTACGAGCAGTACTTC.

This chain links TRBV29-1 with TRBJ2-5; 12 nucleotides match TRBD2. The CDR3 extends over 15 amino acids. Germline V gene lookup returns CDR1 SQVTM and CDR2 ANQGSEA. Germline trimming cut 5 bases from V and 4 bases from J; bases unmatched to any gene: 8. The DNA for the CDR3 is TGCAGCGTTACTAGACCGGGACTAGCGGGAGAGACCCAGTACTTC. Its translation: CSVTRPGLAGETQYF.

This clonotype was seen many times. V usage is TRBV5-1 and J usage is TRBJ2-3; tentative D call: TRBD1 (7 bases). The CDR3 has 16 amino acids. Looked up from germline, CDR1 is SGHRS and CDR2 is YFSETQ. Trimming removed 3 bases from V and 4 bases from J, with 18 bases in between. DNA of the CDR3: TGCGCCAGCAGCTCAATGACAGGGACTTCTGCAGATACGCAGTATTTT. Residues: CASSSMTGTSADTQYF.

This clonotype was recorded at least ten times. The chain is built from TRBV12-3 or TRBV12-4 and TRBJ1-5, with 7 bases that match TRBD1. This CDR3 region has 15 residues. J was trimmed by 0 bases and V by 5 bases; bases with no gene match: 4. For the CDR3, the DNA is TGTGCCAGCAGTCCACAGGGGTATAGCAATCAGCCCCAGCATTTT. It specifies CASSPQGYSNQPQHF.

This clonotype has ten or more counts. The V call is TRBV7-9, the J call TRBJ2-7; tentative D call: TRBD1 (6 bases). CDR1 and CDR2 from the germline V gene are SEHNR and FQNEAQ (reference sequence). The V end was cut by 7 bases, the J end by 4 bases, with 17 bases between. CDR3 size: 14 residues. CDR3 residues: CASNTPTGDYEQYF. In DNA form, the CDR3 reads TGTGCCAGCAACACACCGACAGGTGATTACGAGCAGTACTTC. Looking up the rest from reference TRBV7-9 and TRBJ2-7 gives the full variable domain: DTGVSQNPRHKITKRGQNVTFRCDPISEHNRLYWYRQTLGQGPEFLTYFQNEAQLEKSRLLSDRFSAERPKGSFSTLEIQRTEQGDSAMYLCASNTPTGDYEQYFGPGTRLTVT.

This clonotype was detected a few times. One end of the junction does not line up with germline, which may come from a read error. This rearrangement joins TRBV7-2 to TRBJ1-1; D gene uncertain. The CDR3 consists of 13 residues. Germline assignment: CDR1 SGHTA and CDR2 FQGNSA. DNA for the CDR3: TGTGCCAGCAGCTTAGAACGGAACACTGCAGCTTTCTTT. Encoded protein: CASSLERNTAAFF.